This TCR beta chain came from a study of T-cell reconstitution after alpha-beta-depleted transplantation in children. Study-wide points: When one year had passed after transplant, most T-cell counts and diversity came from newly produced T cells. Alpha-beta T cells about two months after transplant reportedly derived from several hundred expanded graft clones. The study traced high day-60 TCRbeta diversity in some patients to surviving recipient T cells and thymic progenitors.

This clonotype appeared a single time. The antigen is not known. Trimming shortened V by 0 bases and J by 5 bases, and 17 bases separated the two germline ends. Per the germline V gene, CDR1 is SGHKS and CDR2 is YYEKEE (reference sequence). This CDR3 comprises 16 residues. Molecular barcoding with unique molecular identifiers was used for the TCRbeta library. One entry per CDR3 protein results from TCRdb running MiXCR on the PCR reads. The profile shows some 450,000 distinct CDR3 sequences, around two fifths of them singletons. The genes are TRBV5-5 and TRBJ2-5; D possibly matches TRBD1 or TRBD2 (7 bases each). Source: PBMCs, taken before TCRalphabeta/CD19-depleted stem cell transplant. The clonotype was recovered from a girl aged 2 to 9 with aplastic anemia, due to receive a stem cell transplant. The CDR3 here is CASSLGLTSRGETQYF. CDR3 coding DNA: TGTGCCAGCAGCTTGGGTTTGACTAGCAGGGGGGAGACCCAGTACTTC.